The 12 T cell receptor beta chains listed next were all sequenced from one sample in a study of blood T cell repertoires in COVID-19. Sequencing used immunoSEQ multiplex PCR; TCRdb keeps in-frame clones, though not all of them. This sample has 140,000 to 150,000 clones, with more than 85% found just once. The sequenced sample was peripheral blood. All receptors come from a man in his 60s with active or convalescent COVID-19.

The gene calls are TRBV6-5 and TRBJ2-5; D might be TRBD2 (5 bases). V lost 7 bases to trimming and J lost 6 bases, with 18 bases between them. This CDR3 region has 14 residues. Germline CDR1 and CDR2: MNHEY and SVGAGI. CDR3 in amino acids: CASTYGGSRKTQYF. The DNA of the CDR3 is TGTGCCAGCACATACGGAGGAAGTAGGAAGACCCAGTACTTC.

As to this clone: One end of the junction is discordant with germline, which a read error may explain. The V and J genes are TRBV2 and TRBJ1-2, with a possible D match to TRBD1 (5 bases). The CDR3 covers 12 residues. The germline V gene has CDR1 SNHLY and CDR2 FYNNEI. DNA of the CDR3: TGTGCCAGCAGGGGGGGGAGGTCCTACGGTAGCTTC. It translates to CASRGGRSYGSF.

This clone has only one observation. V and J are TRBV27 and TRBJ2-3, with a weak D call TRBD2 (5 bases). The ends were cut back, 8 bases at V and 4 bases at J, with 19 bases in the middle. The CDR3 runs to 15 residues. The germline CDR1 and CDR2 sequences are MNHEY and SMNVEV (reference sequence). DNA for the CDR3: TGTGCCAGCCACTCGTGGGGTGGGCGGGCAGATACGCAGTATTTT. It encodes CASHSWGGRADTQYF.

The chain carries TRBV11-2 and TRBJ1-4; 7 nucleotides match TRBD1. The CDR3 spans 15 residues. V shed 5 bases and J 5 bases; nucleotides not matched to a gene: 8. CDR1 and CDR2 (germline): SGHAT, FQNNGV. The CDR3 DNA is TGTGCCAGCAGCCTGGGGGACAGCAAAAATGAAAAACTGTTTTTT. Translating it yields CASSLGDSKNEKLFF.

This chain connects TRBV27 to TRBJ2-5, with TRBD1 as a possible D gene (5 bases). V lost 4 bases to trimming and J lost 5 bases, with 26 bases between them. From germline, CDR1 is MNHEY and CDR2 SMNVEV (reference sequence). This CDR3 is built from 18 residues. CDR3 amino acids: CASSSQSKGPSLGETQYF. The CDR3 DNA follows: TGTGCCAGCAGTTCCCAATCGAAGGGGCCCTCCCTTGGGGAGACCCAGTACTTC.

CDR3: CASSRGQGARYNEQFF. Written as DNA, the CDR3 is TGTGCCAGCAGCAGAGGACAGGGGGCCCGCTACAATGAGCAGTTCTTC. The chain has TRBV7-6 and TRBJ2-1; 11 nucleotides align to TRBD1. V lost 5 bases, J lost 3 bases, and 6 bases stayed unmatched. The CDR3 spans 16 residues. CDR1 SGHVS and CDR2 FNYEAQ come from the germline V gene.

This chain uses TRBV19 with TRBJ2-2; D uncertain. This CDR3 is built from 16 residues. Trimming removed 1 base at V and 0 bases at J, with 9 bases between. CDR1 is LNHDA and CDR2 is SQIVND in the germline V gene (reference sequence). The CDR3 nucleotides read TGTGCCAGTAGTATAGTAGGAACAGCGAACACCGGGGAGCTGTTTTTT. Encoded protein: CASSIVGTANTGELFF.

V usage is TRBV7-2 and J usage is TRBJ2-7, with 10 nucleotides matching TRBD2. Trimming took 5 bases from V and 0 from J; bases not matched to a gene: 4. The CDR3 spans 15 residues. CDR1 and CDR2 from the germline V gene are SGHTA and FQGNSA. CDR3: CASSETSGDSYEQYF. DNA for the CDR3: TGTGCCAGCAGCGAAACTAGCGGGGACTCCTACGAGCAGTACTTC.

The CDR3 region is CASSYSQNTQYF. The CDR3 DNA sequence: TGTGCCAGCAGTTACTCGCAGAATACGCAGTATTTT. The V and J genes are TRBV6-2 or TRBV6-3 and TRBJ2-3; D is uncertain. This CDR3 is built from 12 residues. V shed 0 bases and J shed 7 bases, with 5 bases lying between them. Per germline, CDR1 MNHEY and CDR2 SVGEGT.

The genes are TRBV6-2 or TRBV6-3 and TRBJ1-4; 7 nucleotides agree with TRBD1. V lost 5 bases and J lost 7; bases outside the gene matches: 4. In germline, CDR1 is MNHEY, CDR2 SVGEGT. This CDR3 is built from 13 residues. The CDR3 loop reads CASSKGQTEKLFF. DNA of the CDR3: TGTGCCAGCAGTAAGGGACAGACTGAAAAACTGTTTTTT.

The CDR3 sequence: CASSTGQANSPLHF. CDR3 sequence (DNA): TGTGCCAGCAGCACGGGACAGGCTAATTCACCCCTCCACTTT. J is TRBJ1-6 and V is TRBV7-8, with 8 bases that match TRBD1. The CDR3 is 14 residues long. J lost 6 bases, V lost 5 bases, and 3 bases had no gene match. The V gene's germline CDR1 is SGHVS and CDR2 FQNEAQ.

The chain carries TRBV24-1 and TRBJ1-2; 7 nucleotides align to TRBD1. Germline loops: CDR1 KGHDR, CDR2 SFDVKD. There are 13 residues in the CDR3. With 6 bases clipped from V and 3 bases from J, the junction kept 3 bases outside the gene matches. CDR3: CATSTTGDYGYTF. As DNA, the CDR3 is TGTGCCACCAGTACAACAGGGGACTATGGCTACACCTTC.